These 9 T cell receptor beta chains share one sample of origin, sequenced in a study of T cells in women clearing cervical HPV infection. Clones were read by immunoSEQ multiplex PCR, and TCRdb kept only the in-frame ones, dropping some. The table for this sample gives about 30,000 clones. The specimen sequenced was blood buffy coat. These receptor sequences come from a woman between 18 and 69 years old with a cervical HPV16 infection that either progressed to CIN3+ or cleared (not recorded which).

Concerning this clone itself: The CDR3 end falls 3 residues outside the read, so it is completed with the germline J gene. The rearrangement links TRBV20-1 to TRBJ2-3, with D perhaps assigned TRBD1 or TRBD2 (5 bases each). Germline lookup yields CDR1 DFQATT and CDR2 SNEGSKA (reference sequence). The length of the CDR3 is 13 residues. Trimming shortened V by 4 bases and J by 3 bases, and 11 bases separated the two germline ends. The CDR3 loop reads CSANPRETDTQYF. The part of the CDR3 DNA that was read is TGCAGTGCTAACCCCAGGGAGACAGATACG.

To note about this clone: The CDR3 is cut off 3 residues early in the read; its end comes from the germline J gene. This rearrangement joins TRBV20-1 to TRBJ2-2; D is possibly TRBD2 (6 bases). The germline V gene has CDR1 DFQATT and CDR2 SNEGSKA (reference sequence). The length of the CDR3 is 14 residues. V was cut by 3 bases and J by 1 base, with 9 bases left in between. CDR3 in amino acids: CSARVSGNTGELFF. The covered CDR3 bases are TGCAGTGCTAGGGTTAGCGGGAACACCGGGGAG.

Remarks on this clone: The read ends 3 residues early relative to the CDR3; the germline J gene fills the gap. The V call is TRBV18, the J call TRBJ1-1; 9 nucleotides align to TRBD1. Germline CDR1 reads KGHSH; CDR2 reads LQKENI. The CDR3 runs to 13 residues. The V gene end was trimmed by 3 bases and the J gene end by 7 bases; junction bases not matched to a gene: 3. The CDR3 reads CASSPDRGVEAFF. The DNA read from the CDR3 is TGTGCCAGCTCACCCGACAGGGGGGTTGAA.

The part of the CDR3 DNA that was read is TGTGCCAGCAGCCCCGGAGTCCCCGGGTCAGCCAAAAACATT. Translation: CASSPGVPGSAKNI. The whole CDR3 protein is CASSPGVPGSAKNIQYF. This rearrangement joins TRBV7-8 to TRBJ2-4, with unresolved D. The sequence runs out 3 residues before the end of the CDR3; the remainder is reconstructed from the germline J gene. V was cut by 5 bases and J by 0 bases, with 17 bases left in between. Germline loops: CDR1 SGHVS, CDR2 FQNEAQ. This CDR3 has 17 residues.

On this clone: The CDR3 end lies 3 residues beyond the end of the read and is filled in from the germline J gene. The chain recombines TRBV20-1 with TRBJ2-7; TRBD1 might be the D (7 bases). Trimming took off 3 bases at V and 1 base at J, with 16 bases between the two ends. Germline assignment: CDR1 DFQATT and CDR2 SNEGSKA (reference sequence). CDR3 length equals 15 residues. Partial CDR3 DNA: TGCAGTGCTAGGATAACGCGGGACAGATCCTACGAG. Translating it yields CSARITRDRSYE. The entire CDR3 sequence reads CSARITRDRSYEQYF.

This chain's CDR3 is CSARGGLAGFNEQFF. CDR3 DNA (partial): TGCAGTGCTAGGGGGGGACTAGCGGGATTCAATGAG. The J gene is TRBJ2-1, the V gene TRBV20-1; 13 nucleotides agree with TRBD2. Read sequence stops 3 residues before the CDR3 end, and the germline J gene provides the missing end. J lost 6 bases, V lost 3 bases, and 5 bases had no gene match. CDR1 is DFQATT and CDR2 is SNEGSKA in the germline V gene (reference sequence). The CDR3 has 15 residues.

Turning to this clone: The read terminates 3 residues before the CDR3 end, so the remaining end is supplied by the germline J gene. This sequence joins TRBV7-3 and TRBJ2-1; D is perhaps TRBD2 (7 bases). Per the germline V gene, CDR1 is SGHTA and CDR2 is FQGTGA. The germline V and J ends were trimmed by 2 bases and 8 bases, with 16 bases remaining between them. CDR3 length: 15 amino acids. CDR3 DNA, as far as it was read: TGTGCCAGCAGCTTAGGTGGGGGGGCCGGGGATGAG. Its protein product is CASSLGGGAGDE. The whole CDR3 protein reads CASSLGGGAGDEQFF.

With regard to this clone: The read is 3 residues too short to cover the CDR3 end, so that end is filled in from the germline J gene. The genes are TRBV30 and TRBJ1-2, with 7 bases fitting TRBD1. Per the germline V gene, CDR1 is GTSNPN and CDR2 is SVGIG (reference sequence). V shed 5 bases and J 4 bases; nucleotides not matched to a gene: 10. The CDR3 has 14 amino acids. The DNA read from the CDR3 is TGTGCCTGGTTTCAGGGGGGTGGCGGCTATGGC. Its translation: CAWFQGGGGYG. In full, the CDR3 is CAWFQGGGGYGYTF. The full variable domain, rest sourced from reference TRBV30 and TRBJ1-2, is SQTIHQWPATLVQPVGSPLSLECTVEGTSNPNLYWYRQAAGRGLQLLFYSVGIGQISSEVPQNLSASRPQDRQFILSSKKLLLSDSGFYLCAWFQGGGGYGYTFGSGTRLTVV.

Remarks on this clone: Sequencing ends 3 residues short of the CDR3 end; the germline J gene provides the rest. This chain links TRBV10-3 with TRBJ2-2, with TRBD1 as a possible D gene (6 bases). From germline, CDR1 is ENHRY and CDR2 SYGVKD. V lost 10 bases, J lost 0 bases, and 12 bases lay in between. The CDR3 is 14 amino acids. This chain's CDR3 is CATGDIPNTGELFF. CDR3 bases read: TGTGCCACCGGGGACATCCCGAACACCGGGGAG.